This TCR beta chain comes out of a study of blood T cells in healthy people across ages. Next came a second PCR, run for about 7 to 12 cycles, which used a sample-barcoded 5' primer along with a J-beta primer mix. Each CDR3 protein is one row after TCRdb ran MiXCR on the 5' RACE reads. The sample yields approximately 400,000 distinct CDR3 sequences, over 45% seen once. As regards this clonotype: Its ends do not fully match the called genes, so a read error is possible.

The germline V gene has CDR1 MNHNY and CDR2 SVGAGI (reference sequence). The CDR3 has 14 residues. Sequencing used blood. The chain carries TRBV6-6 and TRBJ1-5; D is perhaps TRBD1 (6 bases). This receptor was identified in a man aged 60-69 years in good health. Here the CDR3 reads CASTDRRSSQPQHF. DNA for the CDR3: TGTGCCAGCACCGACAGGCGCAGCAGTCAGCCCCAGCATTTT.